This TCR beta chain appears in the sequencing data of a study of siplizumab effects on memory and regulatory T cells. Study-wide results and caveats: The Treg-derived share of mappable alloreactive CD4+ clones averaged roughly 64% with siplizumab and under 30% in controls. Sequences below about 10^-5 frequency were poorly captured, and few alloreactive clones mapped to unstimulated subsets.

The CDR3 has 17 residues. CDR1 is MNHEY, CDR2 SMNVEV, per germline (reference sequence). V gave up 1 base and J gave up 4 bases; unmatched junction bases: 5. Per sample, the assay covered 100,000 or so TCR templates. Sequencing was performed with immunoSEQ multiplex PCR; in TCRdb, only in-frame clones are kept and a portion is missing. Here the sample spans some 80,000 clones, over 90% being singletons. A remark on this clone: Its antigen is as yet unknown.

The chain is built from TRBV27 and TRBJ2-2, with TRBD2 identical over 11 bases. The specimen was CD8+ T cells sorted from blood. This receptor was obtained from a human donor in good health. For the CDR3, the DNA is TGTGCCAGCAGTTTATTAGTAGCGGGAGGGTTCACCGGGGAGCTGTTTTTT. Protein: CASSLLVAGGFTGELFF.